The 14 T cell receptor beta chains reported below all come from one sample, sequenced in a study of blood T cell repertoires in COVID-19 (dated by TCRdb to 2018 to 2021). The library was made by the immunoSEQ multiplex PCR assay. TCRdb took over this immuneACCESS table, retaining in-frame rearrangements with V and J assigned. Such tables are incomplete; in checked studies, under half of the missing clones stem from an unresolved V gene, and the remainder is unexplained. For this sample the table gives 90,000 to 100,000 clones, of which 82% were detected only once. The top ten hold under 20% of the sample. The sample consisted of peripheral blood. The receptors were gathered from a man older than 75 with acute or convalescent COVID-19.

The chain carries TRBV7-8 and TRBJ1-2; D is unclear. CDR1 and CDR2 (germline): SGHVS, FQNEAQ. The CDR3 has 14 amino acids. Trimming removed 6 bases from V and 6 bases from J, with 17 bases in between. The CDR3 bases are TGTGCCAGCAGTCGCGGCGGCCGTCTTGATGGCTACACCTTC. This sequence encodes CASSRGGRLDGYTF.

The chain employs TRBV5-1 and TRBJ1-4; TRBD1 matches at 9 bases. CDR1 is SGHRS, CDR2 YFSETQ, per germline. The CDR3 length is 14 residues. The ends lost 3 bases at V and 8 bases at J; junction bases unmatched: 5. As DNA, the CDR3 is TGCGCCAGCAGCTCCGGGACAGGGTTAGAAAAACTGTTTTTT. Translated, it gives CASSSGTGLEKLFF. Full variable domain (rest looked up from reference TRBV5-1 and TRBJ1-4): KAGVTQTPRYLIKTRGQQVTLSCSPISGHRSVSWYQQTPGQGLQFLFEYFSETQRNKGNFPGRFSGRQFSNSRSEMNVSTLELGDSALYLCASSSGTGLEKLFFGSGTQLSVL.

This sequence joins TRBV5-4 and TRBJ2-5; 8 bases map to TRBD2. V dropped 4 bases and J dropped 2; count of bases not matched to a gene: 4. The CDR3 runs to 14 residues. Germline loops: CDR1 SGHNT, CDR2 YYREEE (reference sequence). The CDR3 loop is CASSVSGAQETQYF. The CDR3 DNA sequence: TGTGCCAGCAGCGTTAGCGGGGCTCAAGAGACCCAGTACTTC.

The V gene is TRBV15, the J gene TRBJ1-3, with 8 nucleotides matching TRBD1. In germline, CDR1 is LNHNV, CDR2 YYDKDF (reference sequence). J gave up 0 bases and V 2 bases, and 6 bases lay outside the gene matches. The CDR3 has 17 residues. CDR3 in amino acids: CATSRPDRGNSGNTIYF. The CDR3 region has the DNA TGTGCCACCAGCAGACCTGACAGGGGCAACTCTGGAAACACCATATATTTT.

About this clone itself: Its ends do not fully match the called genes, so a read error is possible. The chain recombines TRBV6-5 with TRBJ2-7; 7 positions match TRBD1. This CDR3 region has 13 residues. Germline V lookup: CDR1 MNHEY, CDR2 SVGAGI. CDR3 in amino acids: CASSYLQGGTTHF. The CDR3 DNA is TGTGCCAGCAGTTACTTACAAGGGGGCACCACCCACTTC.

This chain joins TRBV5-1 and TRBJ2-7, with TRBD1 as a possible D gene (6 bases). Germline-derived CDR1 and CDR2 are SGHRS and YFSETQ. The germline V and J ends were trimmed by 7 bases and 6 bases, with 17 bases remaining between them. The CDR3 extends over 13 amino acids. CDR3 loop: CASCRGPPGEQYF. The CDR3 DNA reads as TGCGCCAGCTGCAGGGGCCCGCCGGGCGAGCAGTACTTC.

Concerning this clone itself: The same CDR3 arises from other DNA sequences in this sample as well. This CDR3 is CASSLTGNEKLFF. The DNA of the CDR3 is TGTGCCAGCAGCTTGACGGGAAATGAAAAACTGTTTTTT. This chain links TRBV5-4 with TRBJ1-4; the D is unclear. Germline V lookup: CDR1 SGHNT, CDR2 YYREEE (reference sequence). The V and J ends lost 1 base and 5 bases respectively, with 6 bases between them. This CDR3 has 13 residues.

The chain recombines TRBV11-3 with TRBJ2-1, with 12 bases lining up with TRBD2. The junction had 4 bases not matched to a gene; V was cut back by 5 bases and J by 5 bases. In germline, CDR1 is SGHNT, CDR2 YENEEA. CDR3 length: 15 amino acids. The DNA of the CDR3 is TGTGCCAGCAGCACAAGACTAGCGGGAGACAATGAGCAGTTCTTC. Its translation is CASSTRLAGDNEQFF. Complete variable domain (other parts from reference TRBV11-3 and TRBJ2-1): EAGVVQSPRYKIIEKKQPVAFWCNPISGHNTLYWYLQNLGQGPELLIRYENEEAVDDSQLPKDRFSAERLKGVDSTLKIQPAELGDSAVYLCASSTRLAGDNEQFFGPGTRLTVL.

V is TRBV9 and J is TRBJ1-5; 7 bases fit TRBD1. J was trimmed by 3 bases and V by 0 bases; bases with no gene match: 3. The CDR3 loop spans 15 amino acids. CDR1 is SGDLS, CDR2 YYNGEE, per germline. CDR3: CASSVEGGPNQPQHF. The CDR3 DNA reads TGTGCCAGCAGCGTAGAAGGGGGCCCCAATCAGCCCCAGCATTTT.

This chain joins TRBV10-1 and TRBJ2-7; 10 bases are a match to TRBD1. J was trimmed by 5 bases and V by 4 bases; bases with no gene match: 8. The CDR3 covers 15 residues. Germline CDR1 reads WNHNN; CDR2 reads SYGVQD (reference sequence). CDR3 nucleotides: TGCGCCAGCAGTGGGGCCGGGACAGGGGACGACGAGCAGTACTTC. Translation: CASSGAGTGDDEQYF.

This sequence joins TRBV27 and TRBJ1-3; D unresolved. The CDR3 is 14 residues long. Germline CDR1 reads MNHEY; CDR2 reads SMNVEV (reference sequence). V was trimmed by 4 bases and J by 0 bases, leaving 7 bases between them. CDR3 in amino acids: CASSSGVSGNTIYF. The CDR3 DNA reads as TGTGCCAGCAGTTCGGGAGTCTCTGGAAACACCATATATTTT.

This rearrangement joins TRBV7-2 to TRBJ2-7; TRBD2 matches at 8 bases. The CDR3 totals 15 residues. Germline V gives CDR1 SGHTA, CDR2 FQGNSA. Unmatched junction bases numbered 9, after V lost 4 bases and J lost 4 bases. Written as DNA, the CDR3 is TGTGCCAGCAGCTCCCAGCGGGGGCCGATATACGAGCAGTACTTC. It translates to CASSSQRGPIYEQYF.

The V call is TRBV18, the J call TRBJ2-2; D is ambiguous. The CDR3 has 15 amino acids. V was clipped by 4 bases and J by 0 bases, with 9 bases between them. Germline V gives CDR1 KGHSH, CDR2 LQKENI. The CDR3 bases are TGTGCCAGCTCACGTGACAACTCGAACACCGGGGAGCTGTTTTTT. It translates to CASSRDNSNTGELFF.

The chain couples TRBV7-9 to TRBJ1-4; tentatively, D is TRBD1 (6 bases). Trimming pared 2 bases from V and 7 bases from J, leaving 14 bases between. CDR1 and CDR2 (germline): SEHNR, FQNEAQ (reference sequence). The CDR3 is made up of 15 amino acids. The CDR3 bases are TGTGCCAGCAGCTTATTAAACAGGGAGGGTGAAAAACTGTTTTTT. It yields the protein CASSLLNREGEKLFF.